A single T cell receptor (beta chain) is shown here with its context. V lost 4 bases and J lost 2, with 12 bases in between. This CDR3 region has 14 residues. Germline V gene data show CDR1 as SGHKS and CDR2 as YYEKEE (reference sequence). The data stem from a study of blood T cell repertoires in COVID-19. Background on the study: Samples representing acute and convalescent COVID-19 were sourced from the United States, Italy and Spain. Sources were T cells, B-cell-depleted T cells, or PBMCs; the material itself was cDNA or gDNA.

Some clones are missing from TCRdb's copy, which holds only in-frame ones; the method was immunoSEQ multiplex PCR. The sample holds about 160,000 clones; roughly 90% are singletons and the top ten take approximately 4.8%. This sequence joins TRBV5-5 and TRBJ2-5; D call uncertain. Sequenced sample: peripheral blood. The clonotype comes from a man younger than 45 with COVID-19, enrolled during active disease. CDR3 in amino acids: CASSRVPPQETQYF. DNA of the CDR3: TGTGCCAGCAGCCGAGTCCCGCCTCAAGAGACCCAGTACTTC.